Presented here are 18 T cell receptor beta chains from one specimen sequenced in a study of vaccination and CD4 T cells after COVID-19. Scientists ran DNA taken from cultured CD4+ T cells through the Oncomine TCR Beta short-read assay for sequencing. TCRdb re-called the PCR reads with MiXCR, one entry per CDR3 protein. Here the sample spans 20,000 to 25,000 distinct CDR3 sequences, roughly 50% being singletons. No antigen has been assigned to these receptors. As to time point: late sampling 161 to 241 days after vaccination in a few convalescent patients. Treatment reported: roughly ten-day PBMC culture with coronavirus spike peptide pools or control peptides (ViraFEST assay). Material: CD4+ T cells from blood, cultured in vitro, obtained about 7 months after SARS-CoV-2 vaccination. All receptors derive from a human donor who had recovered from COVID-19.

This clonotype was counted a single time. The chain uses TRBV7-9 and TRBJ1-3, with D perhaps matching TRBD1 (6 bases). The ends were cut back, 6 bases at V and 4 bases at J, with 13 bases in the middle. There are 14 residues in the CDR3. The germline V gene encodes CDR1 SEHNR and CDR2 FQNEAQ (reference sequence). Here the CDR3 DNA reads TGTGCCAGCAGGGACACAGGGTCCGGAAACACCATATATTTT. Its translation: CASRDTGSGNTIYF. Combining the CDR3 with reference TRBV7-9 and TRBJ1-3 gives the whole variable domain DTGVSQNPRHKITKRGQNVTFRCDPISEHNRLYWYRQTLGQGPEFLTYFQNEAQLEKSRLLSDRFSAERPKGSFSTLEIQRTEQGDSAMYLCASRDTGSGNTIYFGEGSWLTVV.

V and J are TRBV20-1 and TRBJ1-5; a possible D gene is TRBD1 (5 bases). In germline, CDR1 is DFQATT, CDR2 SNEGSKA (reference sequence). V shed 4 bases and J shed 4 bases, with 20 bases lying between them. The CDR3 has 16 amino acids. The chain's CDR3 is CSATRDSLGLNQPQHF. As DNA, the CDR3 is TGCAGTGCTACACGGGACTCACTAGGGTTAAATCAGCCCCAGCATTTT.

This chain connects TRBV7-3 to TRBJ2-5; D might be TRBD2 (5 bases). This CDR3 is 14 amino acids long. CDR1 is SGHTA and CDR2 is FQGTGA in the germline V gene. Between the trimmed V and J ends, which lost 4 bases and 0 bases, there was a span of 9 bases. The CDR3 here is CASSSGNDQETQYF. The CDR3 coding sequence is TGTGCCAGCAGCTCCGGGAACGACCAAGAGACCCAGTACTTC.

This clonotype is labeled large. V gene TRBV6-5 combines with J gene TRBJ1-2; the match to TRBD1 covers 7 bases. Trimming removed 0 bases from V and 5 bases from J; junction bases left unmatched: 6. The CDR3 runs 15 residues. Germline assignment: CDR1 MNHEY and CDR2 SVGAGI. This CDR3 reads CASSYSSGGIYGYTF. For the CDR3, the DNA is TGTGCCAGCAGTTACTCGTCAGGGGGGATATATGGCTACACCTTC.

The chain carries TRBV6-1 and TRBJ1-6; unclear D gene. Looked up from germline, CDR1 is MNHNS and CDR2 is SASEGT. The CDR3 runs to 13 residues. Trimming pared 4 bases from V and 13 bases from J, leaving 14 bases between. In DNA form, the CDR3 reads TGTGCCAGCAGTGTCTTAACGGATTTGCCCCTCCACTTT. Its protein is CASSVLTDLPLHF.

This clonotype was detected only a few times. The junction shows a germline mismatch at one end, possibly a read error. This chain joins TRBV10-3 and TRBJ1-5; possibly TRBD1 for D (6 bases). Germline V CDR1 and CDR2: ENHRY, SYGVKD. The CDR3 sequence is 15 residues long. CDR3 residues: CASSYSYRATQPQHF. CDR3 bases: TGTGCCAGCAGTTACTCATACAGGGCGACGCAGCCCCAGCATTTT.

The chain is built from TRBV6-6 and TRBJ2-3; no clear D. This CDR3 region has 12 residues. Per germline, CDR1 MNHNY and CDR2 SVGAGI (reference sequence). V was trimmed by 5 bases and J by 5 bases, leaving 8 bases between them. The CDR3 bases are TGTGCCAGCAGTCCTAGTATAGATACGCAGTATTTT. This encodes CASSPSIDTQYF.

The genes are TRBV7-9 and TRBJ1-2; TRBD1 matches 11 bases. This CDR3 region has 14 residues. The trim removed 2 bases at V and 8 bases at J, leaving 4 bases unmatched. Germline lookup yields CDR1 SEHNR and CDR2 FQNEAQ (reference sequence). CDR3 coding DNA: TGTGCCAGCAGCTTAATGGGACAGGGGGAAGGCTACACCTTC. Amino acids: CASSLMGQGEGYTF.

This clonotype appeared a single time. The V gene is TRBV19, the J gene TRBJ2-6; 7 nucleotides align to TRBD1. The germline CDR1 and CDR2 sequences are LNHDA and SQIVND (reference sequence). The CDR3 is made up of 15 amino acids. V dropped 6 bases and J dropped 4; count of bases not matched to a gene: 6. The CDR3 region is CASRIRGSGANVLTF. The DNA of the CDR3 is TGTGCCAGTAGGATCAGGGGGTCCGGGGCCAACGTCCTGACTTTC.

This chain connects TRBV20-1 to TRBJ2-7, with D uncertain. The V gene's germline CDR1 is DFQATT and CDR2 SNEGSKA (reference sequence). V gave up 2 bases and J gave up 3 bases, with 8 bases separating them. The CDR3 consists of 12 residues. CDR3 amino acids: CSARKASYEQYF. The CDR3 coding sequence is TGCAGTGCTAGAAAAGCTAGCTACGAGCAGTACTTC.

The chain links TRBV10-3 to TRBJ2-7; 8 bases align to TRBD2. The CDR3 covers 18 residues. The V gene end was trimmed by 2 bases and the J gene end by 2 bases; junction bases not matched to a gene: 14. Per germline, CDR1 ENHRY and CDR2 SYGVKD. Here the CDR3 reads CAISEVELAGPTPYEQYF. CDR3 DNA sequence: TGTGCCATCAGTGAGGTAGAGTTAGCGGGACCAACTCCCTACGAGCAGTACTTC.

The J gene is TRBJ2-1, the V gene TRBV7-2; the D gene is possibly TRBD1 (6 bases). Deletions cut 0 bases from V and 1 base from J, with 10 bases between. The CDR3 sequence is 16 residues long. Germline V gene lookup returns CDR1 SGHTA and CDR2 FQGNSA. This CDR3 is CASSLAGRGSYNEQFF. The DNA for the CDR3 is TGTGCCAGCAGCTTAGCTGGCAGGGGATCCTACAATGAGCAGTTCTTC.

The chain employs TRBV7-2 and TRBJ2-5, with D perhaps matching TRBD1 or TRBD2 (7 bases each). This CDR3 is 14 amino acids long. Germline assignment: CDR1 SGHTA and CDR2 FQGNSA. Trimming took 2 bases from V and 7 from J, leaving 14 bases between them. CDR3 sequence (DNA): TGTGCCAGCAGCTTACAGGGGGGGCCTTGGACCCAGTACTTC. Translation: CASSLQGGPWTQYF.

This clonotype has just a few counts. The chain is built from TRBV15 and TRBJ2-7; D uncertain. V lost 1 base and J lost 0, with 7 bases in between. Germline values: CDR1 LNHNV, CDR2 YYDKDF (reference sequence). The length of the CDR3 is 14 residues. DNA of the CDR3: TGTGCCACCAGCAGAGGCAGGAACTCCTACGAGCAGTACTTC. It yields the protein CATSRGRNSYEQYF.

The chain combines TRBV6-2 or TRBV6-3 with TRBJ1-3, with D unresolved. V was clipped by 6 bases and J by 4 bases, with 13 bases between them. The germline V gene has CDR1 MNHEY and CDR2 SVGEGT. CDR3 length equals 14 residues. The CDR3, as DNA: TGTGCCAGCAGCAACACCCGCTTGGGAAACACCATATATTTT. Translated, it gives CASSNTRLGNTIYF.

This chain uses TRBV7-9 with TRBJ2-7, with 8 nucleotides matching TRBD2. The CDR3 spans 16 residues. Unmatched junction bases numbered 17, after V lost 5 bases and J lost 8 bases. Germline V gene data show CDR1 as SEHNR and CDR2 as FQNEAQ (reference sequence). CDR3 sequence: CASSPDGGTGSGKQYF. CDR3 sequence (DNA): TGTGCCAGCAGCCCCGATGGTGGTACCGGTAGCGGGAAGCAGTACTTC.

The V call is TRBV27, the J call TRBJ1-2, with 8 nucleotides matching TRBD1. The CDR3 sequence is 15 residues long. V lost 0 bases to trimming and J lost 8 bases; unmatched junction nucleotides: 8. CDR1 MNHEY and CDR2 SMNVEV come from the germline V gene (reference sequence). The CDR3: CASSLSGGQVWGYTF. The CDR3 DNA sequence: TGTGCCAGCAGTTTATCGGGGGGACAGGTGTGGGGCTACACCTTC.

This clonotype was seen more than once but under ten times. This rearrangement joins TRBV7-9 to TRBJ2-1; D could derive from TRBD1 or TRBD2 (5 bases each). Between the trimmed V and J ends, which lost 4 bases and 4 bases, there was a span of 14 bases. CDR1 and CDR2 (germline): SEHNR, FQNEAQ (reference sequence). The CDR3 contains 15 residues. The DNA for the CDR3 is TGTGCCAGCAGCTGGGACGTACCACTTTACAATGAGCAGTTCTTC. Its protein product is CASSWDVPLYNEQFF.